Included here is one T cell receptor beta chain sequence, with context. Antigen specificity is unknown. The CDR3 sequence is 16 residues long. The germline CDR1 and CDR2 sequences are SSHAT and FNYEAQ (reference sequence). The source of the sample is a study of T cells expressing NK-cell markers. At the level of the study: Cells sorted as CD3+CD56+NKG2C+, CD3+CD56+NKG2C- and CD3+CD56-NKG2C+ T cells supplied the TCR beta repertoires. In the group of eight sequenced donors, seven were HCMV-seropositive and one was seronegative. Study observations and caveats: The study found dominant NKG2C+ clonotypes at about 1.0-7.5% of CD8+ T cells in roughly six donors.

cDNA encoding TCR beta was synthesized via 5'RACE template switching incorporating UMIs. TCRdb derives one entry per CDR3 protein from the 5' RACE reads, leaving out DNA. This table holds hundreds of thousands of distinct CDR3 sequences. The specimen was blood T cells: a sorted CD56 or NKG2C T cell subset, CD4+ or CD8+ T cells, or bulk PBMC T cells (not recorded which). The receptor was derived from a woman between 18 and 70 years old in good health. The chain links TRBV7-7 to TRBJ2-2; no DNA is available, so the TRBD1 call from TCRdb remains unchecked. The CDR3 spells CASSLASAGRSGELFF.